This T cell receptor beta chain was profiled in a study of graft-versus-host responses after intestinal transplantation. Trimming removed 5 bases from V and 2 bases from J, with 16 bases in between. CDR1 is SGHAT, CDR2 FQNNGV, per germline. The CDR3 extends over 16 amino acids. Regarding this clone: Its matching antigen is unknown.

Sequencing used immunoSEQ multiplex PCR; TCRdb keeps in-frame clones, though not all of them. The sample has some 110,000 clones, approximately 90% seen once. The V and J genes are TRBV11-2 and TRBJ1-3; D might be TRBD1 (6 bases). This clonotype was sampled from a human donor who was the organ donor for an intestinal transplant. The source was unstimulated CD4+ T cells sorted from spleen or lymph node cells, collected before transplant. The CDR3 sequence: CASSPDPRTAGNTIYF. CDR3 coding DNA: TGTGCCAGCAGCCCTGACCCCAGGACAGCTGGAAACACCATATATTTT. Full variable domain (missing parts from reference TRBV11-2 and TRBJ1-3): EAGVAQSPRYKIIEKRQSVAFWCNPISGHATLYWYQQILGQGPKLLIQFQNNGVVDDSQLPKDRFSAERLKGVDSTLKIQPAKLEDSAVYLCASSPDPRTAGNTIYFGEGSWLTVV.